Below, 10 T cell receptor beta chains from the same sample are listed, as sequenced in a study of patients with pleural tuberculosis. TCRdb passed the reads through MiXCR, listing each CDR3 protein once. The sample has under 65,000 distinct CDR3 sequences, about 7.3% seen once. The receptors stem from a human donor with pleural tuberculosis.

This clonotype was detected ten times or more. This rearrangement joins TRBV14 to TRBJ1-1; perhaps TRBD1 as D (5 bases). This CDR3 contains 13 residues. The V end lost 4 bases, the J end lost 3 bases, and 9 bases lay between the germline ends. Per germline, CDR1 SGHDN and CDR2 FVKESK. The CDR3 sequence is CASSRGEHTEAFF. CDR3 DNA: TGTGCCAGCAGCCGGGGGGAGCACACTGAAGCTTTCTTT.

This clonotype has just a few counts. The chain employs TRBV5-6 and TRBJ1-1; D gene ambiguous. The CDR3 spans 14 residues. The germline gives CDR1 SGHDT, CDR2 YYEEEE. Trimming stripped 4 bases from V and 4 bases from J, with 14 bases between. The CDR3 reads CASSRVSFGTEAFF. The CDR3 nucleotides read TGTGCCAGCAGCCGAGTTTCATTCGGCACTGAAGCTTTCTTT.

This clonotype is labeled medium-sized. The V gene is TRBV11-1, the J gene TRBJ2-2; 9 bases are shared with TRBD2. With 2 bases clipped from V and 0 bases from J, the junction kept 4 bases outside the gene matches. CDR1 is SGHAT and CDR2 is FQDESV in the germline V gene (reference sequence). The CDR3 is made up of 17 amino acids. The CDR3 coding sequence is TGTGCCAGCAGCTTACGAGCGGGAGGCCCGAACACCGGGGAGCTGTTTTTT. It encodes CASSLRAGGPNTGELFF.

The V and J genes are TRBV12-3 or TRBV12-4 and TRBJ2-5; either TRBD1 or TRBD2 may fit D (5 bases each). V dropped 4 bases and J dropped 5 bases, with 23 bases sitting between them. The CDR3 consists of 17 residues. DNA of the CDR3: TGTGCCAGCAGTTGGGGGTTGGTCCCCGAACTGGGGGAGACCCAGTACTTC. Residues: CASSWGLVPELGETQYF.

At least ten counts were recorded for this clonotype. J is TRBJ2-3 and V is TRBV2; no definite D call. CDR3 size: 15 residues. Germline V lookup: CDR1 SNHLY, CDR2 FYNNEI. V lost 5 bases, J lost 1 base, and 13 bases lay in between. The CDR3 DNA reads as TGTGCCAGCAGTAGGTCCACCGGTGGCACAGATACGCAGTATTTT. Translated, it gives CASSRSTGGTDTQYF.

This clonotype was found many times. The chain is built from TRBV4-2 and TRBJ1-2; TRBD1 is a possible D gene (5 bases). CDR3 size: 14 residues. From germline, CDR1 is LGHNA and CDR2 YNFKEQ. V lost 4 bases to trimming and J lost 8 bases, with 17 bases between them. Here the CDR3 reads CASSPGEGLRGYTF. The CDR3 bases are TGTGCCAGCAGCCCCGGGGAGGGGTTAAGGGGCTACACCTTC.

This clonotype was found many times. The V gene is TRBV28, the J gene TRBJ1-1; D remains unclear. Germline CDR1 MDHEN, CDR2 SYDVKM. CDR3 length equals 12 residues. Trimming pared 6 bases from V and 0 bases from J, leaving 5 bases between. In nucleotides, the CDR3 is TGTGCCAGCAGGTTTCTGAACACTGAAGCTTTCTTT. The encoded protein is CASRFLNTEAFF.

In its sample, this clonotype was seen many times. DNA of the CDR3: TGCAGTGCTGAGGCGAGAAGTTTCTATGGCTACACCTTC. This encodes CSAEARSFYGYTF. The chain carries TRBV20-1 and TRBJ1-2; D is unresolved. V dropped 5 bases and J dropped 4 bases, with 14 bases sitting between them. The CDR3 totals 13 residues. Germline CDR1 is DFQATT and CDR2 is SNEGSKA (reference sequence).

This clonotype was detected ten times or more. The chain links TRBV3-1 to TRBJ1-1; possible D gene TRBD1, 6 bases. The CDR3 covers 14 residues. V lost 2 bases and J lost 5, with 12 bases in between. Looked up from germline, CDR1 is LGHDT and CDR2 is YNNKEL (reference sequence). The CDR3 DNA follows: TGTGCCAGCAGCCAATCAGGGGCGTTAACTGAAGCTTTCTTT. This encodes CASSQSGALTEAFF.

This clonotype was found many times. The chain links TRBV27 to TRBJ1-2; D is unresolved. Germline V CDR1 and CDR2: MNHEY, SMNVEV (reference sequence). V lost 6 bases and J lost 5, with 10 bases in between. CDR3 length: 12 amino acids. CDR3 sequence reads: CASSLDGYGYTF. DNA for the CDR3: TGTGCCAGCAGCTTAGACGGGTATGGCTACACCTTC.